This record covers a single TCR beta chain. The method was immunoSEQ multiplex PCR; TCRdb's version includes in-frame clones alone and lacks a portion of them. The data hold about 160,000 clones, with about 94% observed a single time. This sample was included in a study of control samples from healthy donors and cancer patients. Germline V gives CDR1 MDHEN, CDR2 SYDVKM. V lost 1 base, J lost 0 bases, and 9 bases lay in between. This CDR3 comprises 16 residues. The receptor comes from a woman aged 25 to 39 in good health. J is TRBJ2-2 and V is TRBV28; D is ambiguous. The sample comprised blood. The CDR3 DNA sequence: TGTGCCAGCAGTTTATCGGCACCCTCGAACACCGGGGAGCTGTTTTTT. It codes for CASSLSAPSNTGELFF. Full variable domain (missing parts from reference TRBV28 and TRBJ2-2): DVKVTQSSRYLVKRTGEKVFLECVQDMDHENMFWYRQDPGLGLRLIYFSYDVKMKEKGDIPEGYSVSREKKERFSLILESASTNQTSMYLCASSLSAPSNTGELFFGEGSRLTVL.